This T cell receptor beta chain was recovered during a study of blood T cell repertoires in COVID-19. About the study: Samples representing acute and convalescent COVID-19 were sourced from the United States, Italy and Spain. In each case, the material was cDNA or gDNA derived from T cells, B-cell-depleted T cells, or PBMCs.

One Seattle source followed patients from active infection through their disease course. Germline V gene sequence: CDR1 ENHRY, CDR2 SYGVKD. This CDR3 contains 15 residues. V lost 11 bases and J lost 1; bases outside the gene matches: 8. In the authors' methods: Estimation of nucleated cell counts was performed using reference gene primer amplification. The assay was immunoSEQ multiplex PCR, and TCRdb's table has in-frame clones only and misses some. V, J and clone size are those of that table, while D and trimming were read from the DNA. Of some 260,000 clones in the sample, around 90% were seen once.

Sequencing used peripheral blood. V gene TRBV10-3 combines with J gene TRBJ2-2; 9 positions match TRBD2. The TCR sequence derives from an older woman with COVID-19, enrolled during active disease. The chain's CDR3 is CAVLSGSQNTGELFF. The CDR3 bases are TGTGCCGTACTTAGCGGGAGCCAGAACACCGGGGAGCTGTTTTTT.